Here is one TCR beta chain with its context. This entry is derived from a study of OX40 agonist ivuxolimab in advanced cancers. CDR1 KGHSH and CDR2 LQKENI come from the germline V gene. The CDR3 is 15 amino acids. V shed 2 bases and J shed 5 bases, with 15 bases lying between them. The table came from immunoSEQ multiplex PCR; TCRdb's copy has only in-frame clones and leaves some out. The sample has some 66,000 clones; about nine tenths are singletons. This clonotype was obtained from an adult with an advanced solid tumor such as melanoma, head and neck, liver or kidney cancer. Material: CD4+ or CD8+ T cells sorted from blood, obtained in a trial of the OX40 agonist ivuxolimab. This chain links TRBV18 with TRBJ1-1; D is possibly TRBD1 (6 bases). CDR3 amino acids: CASSPASDSRTEAFF. The CDR3 coding sequence is TGTGCCAGCTCACCAGCGTCGGACAGTCGGACTGAAGCTTTCTTT.